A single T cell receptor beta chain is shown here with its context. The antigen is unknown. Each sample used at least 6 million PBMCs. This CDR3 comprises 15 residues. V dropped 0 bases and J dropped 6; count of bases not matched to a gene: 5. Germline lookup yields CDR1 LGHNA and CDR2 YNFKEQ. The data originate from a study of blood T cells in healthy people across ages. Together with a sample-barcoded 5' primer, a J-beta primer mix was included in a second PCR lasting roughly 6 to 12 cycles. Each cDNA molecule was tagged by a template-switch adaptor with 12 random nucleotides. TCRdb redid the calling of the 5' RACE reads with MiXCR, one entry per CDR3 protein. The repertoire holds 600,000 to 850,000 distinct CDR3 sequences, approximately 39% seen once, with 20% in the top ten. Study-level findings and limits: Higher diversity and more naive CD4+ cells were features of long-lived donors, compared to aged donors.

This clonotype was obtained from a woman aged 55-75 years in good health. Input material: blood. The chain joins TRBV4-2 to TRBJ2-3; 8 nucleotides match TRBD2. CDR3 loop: CASSQDRASGDTQYF. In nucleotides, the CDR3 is TGTGCCAGCAGCCAAGATAGGGCTAGCGGGGATACGCAGTATTTT.